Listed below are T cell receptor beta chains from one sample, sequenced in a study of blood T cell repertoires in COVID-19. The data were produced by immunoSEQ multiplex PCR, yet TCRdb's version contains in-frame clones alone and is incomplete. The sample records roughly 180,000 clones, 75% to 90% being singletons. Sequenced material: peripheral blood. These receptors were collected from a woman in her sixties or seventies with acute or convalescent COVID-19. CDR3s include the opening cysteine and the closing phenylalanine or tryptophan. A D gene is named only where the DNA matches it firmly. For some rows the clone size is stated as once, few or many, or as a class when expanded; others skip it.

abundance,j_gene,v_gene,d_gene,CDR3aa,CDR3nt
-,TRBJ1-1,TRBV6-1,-,CASSDRARKNTEAFF,TGTGCCAGCAGTGACAGGGCTAGGAAGAACACTGAAGCTTTCTTT
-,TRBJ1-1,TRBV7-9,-,CATPDSEAFF,TGTGCCACCCCTGACAGTGAAGCTTTCTTT
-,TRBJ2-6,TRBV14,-,CASSLLGGTGANVLTF,TGTGCCAGCAGCCTCCTGGGGGGAACCGGGGCCAACGTCCTGACTTTC
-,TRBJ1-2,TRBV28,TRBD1,CASDGGQGYGYTF,TGTGCCAGCGATGGGGGACAGGGCTATGGCTACACCTTC
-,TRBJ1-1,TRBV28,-,CASRQNTEAFF,TGTGCCAGCAGACAGAACACTGAAGCTTTCTTT
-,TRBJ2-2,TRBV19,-,CALGTDANTGELFF,TGTGCCCTAGGGACTGACGCGAACACCGGGGAGCTGTTTTTT
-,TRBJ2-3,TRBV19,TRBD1,CASSARTGVTDTQYF,TGTGCCAGTAGTGCCCGGACAGGGGTCACAGATACGCAGTATTTT
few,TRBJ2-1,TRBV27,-,CASSTIGPQRDITYNEQFF,TGTGCCAGCTCGACGATCGGACCGCAACGGGACATAACGTACAATGAGCAGTTCTTC
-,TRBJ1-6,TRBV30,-,CAWSQGGSPLHF,TGTGCCTGGAGTCAAGGGGGATCACCCCTCCACTTT
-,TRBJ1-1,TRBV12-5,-,CASGLVAGGEAFF,TGTGCTAGTGGTTTGGTCGCTGGCGGTGAAGCTTTCTTT
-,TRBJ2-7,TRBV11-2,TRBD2,CASSLDPGRGRAYEQYF,TGTGCCAGCAGCTTAGACCCTGGACGCGGGAGGGCCTACGAGCAGTACTTC
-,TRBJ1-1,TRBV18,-,CASSPISGTGTEAFF,TGTGCCAGCTCACCAATTTCCGGTACCGGCACTGAAGCTTTCTTT
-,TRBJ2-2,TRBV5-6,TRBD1,CASSLGGRGLLVGELFF,TGTGCCAGCAGCTTGGGGGGCAGGGGGCTCCTAGTCGGGGAGCTGTTTTTT
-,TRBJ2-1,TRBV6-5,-,CASSYRQFSKFDEQFF,TGTGCCAGCAGTTACAGACAGTTCAGTAAGTTCGATGAGCAGTTCTTC
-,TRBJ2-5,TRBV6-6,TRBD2,CASSLASGAQYF,TGTGCCAGCAGTCTAGCTAGCGGCGCCCAGTACTTC
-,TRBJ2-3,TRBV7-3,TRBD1,CASSLKGQRTDTQYF,TGTGCCAGCAGCTTAAAGGGACAGCGCACAGATACGCAGTATTTT
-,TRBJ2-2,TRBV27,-,CASSPRQYTGELFF,TGTGCCAGCAGTCCCCGACAGTACACCGGGGAGCTGTTTTTT
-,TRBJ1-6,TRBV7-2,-,CASSLRVQGSSYNSPLHF,TGTGCCAGCAGCTTACGGGTTCAGGGTTCCTCCTATAATTCACCCCTCCACTTT
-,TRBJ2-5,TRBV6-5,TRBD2,CASSYRTSGKTQYF,TGTGCCAGCAGTTACCGGACTAGTGGAAAGACCCAGTACTTC
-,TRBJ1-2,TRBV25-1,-,CASSGYKRYGYTF,TGTGCCAGCAGTGGTTACAAACGCTATGGCTACACCTTC
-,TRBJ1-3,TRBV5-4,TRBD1,CASSLKGQAKRAGNTIYF,TGTGCCAGCAGCTTGAAGGGACAGGCAAAAAGGGCTGGAAACACCATATATTTT
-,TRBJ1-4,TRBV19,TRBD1,CASRPGQGGEEKLFF,TGTGCCAGCCGGCCCGGACAGGGTGGGGAGGAAAAACTGTTTTTT
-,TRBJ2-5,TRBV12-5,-,CASGFNSGETQYF,TGTGCTAGTGGTTTCAACAGCGGCGAGACCCAGTACTTC
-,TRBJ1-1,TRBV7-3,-,CASSDSGHTEAFF,TGTGCCAGCAGCGACAGCGGGCACACTGAAGCTTTCTTT
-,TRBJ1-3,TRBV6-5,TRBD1,CASSMIQGSGNTIYF,TGTGCCAGCAGTATGATACAGGGGTCGGGGAACACCATATATTTT
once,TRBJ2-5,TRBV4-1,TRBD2,CASSQDLATSGFQETQYF,TGCGCCAGCAGCCAAGATCTTGCGACTAGCGGGTTCCAAGAGACCCAGTACTTC
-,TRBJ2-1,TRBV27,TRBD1,CASSLLGQGSNEQFF,TGTGCCAGCAGTTTATTGGGACAGGGATCGAATGAGCAGTTCTTC
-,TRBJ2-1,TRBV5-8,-,CASSVRQAYNEQFF,TGTGCCAGCAGCGTTCGACAGGCTTACAATGAGCAGTTCTTC
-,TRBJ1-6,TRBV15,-,CATSRGQGLGNSPLHF,TGTGCCACCAGCCGAGGGCAGGGGCTTGGTAATTCACCCCTCCACTTT
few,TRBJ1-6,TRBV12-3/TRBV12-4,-,CASTTGLDSPLHF,TGTGCCAGCACCACAGGGTTGGATTCACCCCTCCACTTT
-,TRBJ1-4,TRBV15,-,CATSRDLQGKEKLFF,TGTGCCACCAGCAGAGATTTACAGGGCAAAGAAAAACTGTTTTTT
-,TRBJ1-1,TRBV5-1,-,CASSTTGSGAFF,TGCGCCAGCAGCACAACAGGGAGTGGAGCTTTCTTT
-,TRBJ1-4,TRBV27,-,CASSAQGVEKLFF,TGTGCCAGCAGCGCACAGGGAGTTGAAAAACTGTTTTTT
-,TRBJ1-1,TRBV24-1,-,CATRQVREHCPLIETLAFF,TGTGCCACCAGACAGGTCCGCGAACACTGCCCCCTGATAGAAACACTGGCTTTCTTT
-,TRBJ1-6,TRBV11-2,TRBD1,CASSLDRVNSPLHF,TGTGCCAGCAGCTTGGACAGGGTTAATTCACCCCTCCACTTT
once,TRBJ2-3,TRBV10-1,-,CASSDPQIKDTQYF,TGCGCCAGCAGCGACCCACAGATCAAAGATACGCAGTATTTT
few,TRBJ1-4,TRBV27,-,CASSSTNRDRNEKLFF,TGTGCCAGCAGTTCAACCAACAGGGATCGGAATGAAAAACTGTTTTTT
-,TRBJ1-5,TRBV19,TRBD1,CASSIGTGGGQPQHF,TGTGCCAGTAGTATCGGGACAGGGGGTGGTCAGCCCCAGCATTTT
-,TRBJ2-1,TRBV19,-,CASSIGQGSIYNEQFF,TGTGCCAGTAGTATTGGTCAGGGTTCGATCTACAATGAGCAGTTCTTC
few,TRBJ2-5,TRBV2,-,CASSVRDNPQETQYF,TGTGCCAGCAGTGTCCGGGACAACCCTCAAGAGACCCAGTACTTC
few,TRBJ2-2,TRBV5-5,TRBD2,CASSYGLAQNTGELFF,TGTGCCAGCAGCTACGGACTAGCGCAAAACACCGGGGAGCTGTTTTTT
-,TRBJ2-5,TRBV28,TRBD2,CASSFPSGGRSKIQETQYF,TGTGCCAGCAGTTTTCCCTCAGGCGGGAGGTCCAAAATCCAAGAGACCCAGTACTTC
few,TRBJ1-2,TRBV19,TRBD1,CASSIVRQGLWNGYTF,TGTGCCAGTAGTATAGTGAGACAGGGACTTTGGAATGGCTACACCTTC
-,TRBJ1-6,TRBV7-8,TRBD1,CASSSRQGLGSPLHF,TGTGCCAGCAGCTCCCGACAGGGGCTAGGATCACCCCTCCACTTT
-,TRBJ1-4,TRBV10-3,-,CAISEGTGTEKLFF,TGTGCCATCAGTGAGGGAACAGGGACTGAAAAACTGTTTTTT